Listed below are T cell receptor beta chains from one sample, sequenced in a study of ipilimumab plus nivolumab after autologous stem cell transplantation. Sequenced by immunoSEQ multiplex PCR; TCRdb stores in-frame clones only, minus some. The sample has some 44,000 clones, approximately 90% seen once; the top ten hold approximately 0.88%. Sequences were derived from PBMCs, sampled in a trial of ipilimumab plus nivolumab as post-transplant consolidation. These receptors were collected from a male donor with multiple myeloma. Both conserved end residues are trimmed from each CDR3. Fields, in order: clone size, V gene, CDR3 length, D gene, J gene, CDR3 protein. A D gene is named only where the DNA matches it firmly. A clone size is listed for some rows: how often the clone was seen (once, few, many), or a class if it is expanded.

.	TRBV2	12	.	TRBJ1-5	ASSPGGGNQPQH
few	TRBV7-9	10	.	TRBJ2-2	ASSLLLGELF
.	TRBV5-1	12	.	TRBJ2-2	ASSERTNTGELF
.	TRBV5-1	15	.	TRBJ1-6	ASSFGETRGAGSPLH
.	TRBV9	11	.	TRBJ1-2	ASSVGGSYGYT
.	TRBV19	12	.	TRBJ2-1	ASTLTGVHNEQF
.	TRBV2	12	.	TRBJ1-4	ASSVEGGGEKLF
.	TRBV7-2	13	.	TRBJ2-1	ASSLASTPDNEQF
.	TRBV28	15	.	TRBJ2-6	ASSLYGLGSGANVLT
.	TRBV7-3	15	TRBD2	TRBJ2-1	ASSLMGRTSGYNEQF
.	TRBV18	13	.	TRBJ1-1	ASSPDGGNLSEAF
.	TRBV5-1	11	.	TRBJ2-7	ASGQENSYEQY
once	TRBV5-5	12	.	TRBJ2-3	ASSLPGATDTQY
.	TRBV5-1	13	TRBD1	TRBJ1-6	ASSLGQGGNSPLH
.	TRBV7-9	9	.	TRBJ2-2	ASSLSGELF
.	TRBV5-5	12	.	TRBJ1-1	ASSLLGSNTEAF
few	TRBV5-6	12	.	TRBJ1-3	ASSLEPAGNTIY
.	TRBV25-1	12	TRBD1	TRBJ1-2	ASSGSYRGYGYT
.	TRBV21-1	11	.	TRBJ1-1	ASTDREDTEAF
.	TRBV5-6	14	TRBD1	TRBJ1-2	ASSLFGTASPEGYT
few	TRBV7-9	14	.	TRBJ1-2	ASSPARGQFNYGYT
.	TRBV6-4	13	TRBD2	TRBJ2-7	ASSDSTSGSYEQY
.	TRBV12-2	12	.	TRBJ1-6	ASRLVNVNSPLH
few	TRBV6-6	14	TRBD1	TRBJ2-7	ASSYSSARQGNEQY
once	TRBV5-1	13	.	TRBJ1-4	ASSPVGLSNEKLF
.	TRBV5-1	13	.	TRBJ1-3	ASSLAWGAGNTIY
.	TRBV25-1	11	.	TRBJ2-7	ASSPEYSYEQY
.	TRBV7-9	14	.	TRBJ2-3	ASSLVRFEGRNTQY
.	TRBV5-1	18	.	TRBJ1-1	ASSPRQRDKPEQMNTEAF
.	TRBV5-5	13	TRBD1	TRBJ1-1	ASSLLTTGDVEAF
.	TRBV6-5	12	TRBD1	TRBJ2-2	ASSPGQGKGELF
.	TRBV2	11	.	TRBJ1-6	ASSAGSRSPLH
.	TRBV25-1	13	.	TRBJ2-7	ASRGGHKIETEQY
few	TRBV4-3	12	.	TRBJ2-1	ASSPVGPYNEQF
.	TRBV6-1	12	.	TRBJ2-7	ASRSGTGPLEQY
.	TRBV27	13	TRBD2	TRBJ2-5	ASRLRVAGGETQY
once	TRBV5-1	11	.	TRBJ1-1	ASSLGSSDEAF
.	TRBV5-1	11	.	TRBJ2-7	ASRLDGDWEQY
.	TRBV19	13	TRBD2	TRBJ2-5	ASSPPGLAFQTQY
.	TRBV5-6	10	.	TRBJ2-7	ASSLWSYEQY
.	TRBV19	13	.	TRBJ2-6	ASSPTSSGANVLT
.	TRBV27	11	.	TRBJ2-6	ASSFGGRLVLT